This T cell receptor (beta chain) was identified in a study of beta chain features in type 1 diabetes. Whole-study results and caveats: Individuals with type 1 diabetes displayed fewer insertions and more deletions at VDJ junctions. Sampled from patients, naive, central memory and Treg TCRB repertoires appeared more similar than those sampled from healthy donors. Shortening that was moderate but significant affected the TCRB CDR3s of Type 1 diabetes patients in all four CD4+ subsets.

The table lists this clone with a few counts. The antigen is undetermined. Looked up from germline, CDR1 is MNHEY and CDR2 is SMNVEV (reference sequence). V gave up 7 bases and J gave up 5 bases; unmatched junction bases: 5. This CDR3 comprises 13 residues. The purity of all sorted populations exceeded 95%. Isolated RNA was reverse transcribed in full, so expressed TCRB transcripts were sequenced. Sequenced by immunoSEQ multiplex PCR; TCRdb stores in-frame clones only, minus some. This sample has 300,000 to 400,000 clones, with 13% found just once. This sequence joins TRBV27 and TRBJ1-2; 9 bases map to TRBD1. This clonotype was obtained from a woman between 18 and 29 years old with type 1 diabetes. Sequenced sample: naive CD4+ T cells from blood. CDR3 sequence reads: CASKDRGGYGYTF. The CDR3 bases are TGTGCCAGCAAGGACAGGGGAGGGTATGGCTACACCTTC.